This T cell receptor beta chain is from a study of cytomegalovirus exposure and HLA in healthy donors. General study points: The classifier was said to identify cytomegalovirus status with high specificity and sensitivity. It was found in a later analysis that first-cohort TCR clusters tended to co-occur in the 100 to 150 validation repertoires.

Comment on this clone: Antigen unknown.

TCRdb's table, derived via immunoSEQ multiplex PCR, lists solely in-frame clones and lacks some. In the table there are approximately 180,000 clones, around 86% of which are singletons. Germline CDR1 SNHLY, CDR2 FYNNEI. The CDR3 length is 14 residues. V shed 6 bases, J shed 6 bases, and the junction held 8 bases outside the gene matches. These donors were members of the roughly 110-subject validation cohort, a group separate from the approximately 640-subject first cohort. The sequence was collected from a woman aged 18-30 years in good health and CMV-seronegative. Sequenced: PBMCs. This sequence joins TRBV2 and TRBJ1-1, with TRBD1 identical over 9 bases. The DNA for the CDR3 is TGTGCCAGCAGGGGGGGACAGGGAGCGTCTGAAGCTTTCTTT. Protein sequence: CASRGGQGASEAFF.